This T cell receptor (beta chain) emerged from a study of long-term antiretroviral therapy in people with HIV. Running of the v3.0 immunoSEQ assay took place at survey level. Sequencing aimed to cover about 40,000-55,000 T-cell genomes per sample. Some clones are missing from TCRdb's copy, which holds only in-frame ones; the method was immunoSEQ multiplex PCR. Of under 25,000 clones listed, roughly 80% are singletons. Germline CDR1 is LNHDA and CDR2 is SQIVND (reference sequence). This CDR3 is built from 14 residues. V was shortened by 5 bases and J by 1 base, with 11 bases between the two germline ends.

The clonotype was recovered from a man aged 35-49 years with HIV. The sequenced sample was unsorted PBMCs, obtained 1.6 years after starting antiretroviral therapy. The rearrangement uses TRBV19 and TRBJ1-2; D remains ambiguous. The CDR3 region is CASSPLGLNYGYTF. The CDR3 coding sequence is TGTGCCAGTAGTCCCCTCGGCCTTAACTATGGCTACACCTTC.